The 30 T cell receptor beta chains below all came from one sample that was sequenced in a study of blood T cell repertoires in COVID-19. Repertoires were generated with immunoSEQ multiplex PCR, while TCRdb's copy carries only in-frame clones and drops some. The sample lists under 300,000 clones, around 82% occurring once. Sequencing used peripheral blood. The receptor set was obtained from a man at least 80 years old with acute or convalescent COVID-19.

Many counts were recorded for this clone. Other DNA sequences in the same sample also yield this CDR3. In nucleotides, the CDR3 is TGCGCCAGCAGCTTGATTCCCCGGGAAAACACTGAAGCTTTCTTT. Its protein is CASSLIPRENTEAFF. The chain carries TRBV5-1 and TRBJ1-1; the D is unclear. The V end lost 1 base, the J end lost 2 bases, and 12 bases lay between the germline ends. CDR1 is SGHRS and CDR2 is YFSETQ in the germline V gene. This CDR3 contains 15 residues.

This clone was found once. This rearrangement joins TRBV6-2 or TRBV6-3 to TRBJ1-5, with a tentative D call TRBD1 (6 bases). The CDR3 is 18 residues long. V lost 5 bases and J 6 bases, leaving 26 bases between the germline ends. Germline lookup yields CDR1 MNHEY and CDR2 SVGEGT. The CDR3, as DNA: TGTGCCAGCAGTAGACAGGTATTAGATTCCGAGAAGGGTCAGCCCCAGCATTTT. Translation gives CASSRQVLDSEKGQPQHF.

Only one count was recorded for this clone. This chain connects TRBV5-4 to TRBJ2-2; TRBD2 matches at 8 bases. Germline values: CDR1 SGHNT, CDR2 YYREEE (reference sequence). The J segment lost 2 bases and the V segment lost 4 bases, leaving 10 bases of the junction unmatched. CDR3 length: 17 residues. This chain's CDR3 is CASSEKAGGINTGELFF. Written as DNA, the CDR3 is TGTGCCAGCAGCGAGAAGGCGGGGGGAATTAACACCGGGGAGCTGTTTTTT. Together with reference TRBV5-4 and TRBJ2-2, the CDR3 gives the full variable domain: ETGVTQSPTHLIKTRGQQVTLRCSSQSGHNTVSWYQQALGQGPQFIFQYYREEENGRGNFPPRFSGLQFPNYSSELNVNALELDDSALYLCASSEKAGGINTGELFFGEGSRLTVL.

The CDR3 nucleotides are TGTGCCAGCAGCTTAGCCAGCGGGGGCACAGATACGCAGTATTTT. Its protein is CASSLASGGTDTQYF. This sequence joins TRBV7-9 and TRBJ2-3, with 7 bases aligning to TRBD2. This CDR3 has 15 amino acids. Germline lookup yields CDR1 SEHNR and CDR2 FQNEAQ (reference sequence). V was clipped by 0 bases and J by 1 base; unmatched bases: 1.

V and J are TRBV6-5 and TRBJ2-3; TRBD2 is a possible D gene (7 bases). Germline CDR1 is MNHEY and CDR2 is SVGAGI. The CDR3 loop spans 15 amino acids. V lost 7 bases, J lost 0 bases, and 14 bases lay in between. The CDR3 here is CASIRGGVSTDTQYF. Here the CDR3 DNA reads TGTGCCAGCATCAGAGGGGGGGTTAGCACAGATACGCAGTATTTT.

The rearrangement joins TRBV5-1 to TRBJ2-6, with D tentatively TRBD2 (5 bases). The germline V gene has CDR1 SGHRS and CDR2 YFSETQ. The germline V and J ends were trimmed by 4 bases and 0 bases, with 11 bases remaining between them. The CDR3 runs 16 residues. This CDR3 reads CASSLAVNSGANVLTF. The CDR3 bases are TGCGCCAGCAGCCTAGCAGTGAACTCTGGGGCCAACGTCCTGACTTTC.

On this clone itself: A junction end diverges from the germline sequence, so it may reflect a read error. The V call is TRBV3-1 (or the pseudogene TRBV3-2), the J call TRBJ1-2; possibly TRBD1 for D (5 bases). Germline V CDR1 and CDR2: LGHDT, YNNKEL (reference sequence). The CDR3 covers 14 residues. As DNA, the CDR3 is TGTGCCAGCAACCAAGGGGCTGGTTTCTTTGGCTACACCTTC. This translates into CASNQGAGFFGYTF.

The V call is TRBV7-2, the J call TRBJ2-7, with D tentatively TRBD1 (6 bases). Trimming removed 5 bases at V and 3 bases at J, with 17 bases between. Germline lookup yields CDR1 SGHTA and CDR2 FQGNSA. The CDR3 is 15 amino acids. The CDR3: CASSPHGGQVYEQYF. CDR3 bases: TGTGCCAGCAGCCCTCATGGGGGCCAAGTCTACGAGCAGTACTTC.

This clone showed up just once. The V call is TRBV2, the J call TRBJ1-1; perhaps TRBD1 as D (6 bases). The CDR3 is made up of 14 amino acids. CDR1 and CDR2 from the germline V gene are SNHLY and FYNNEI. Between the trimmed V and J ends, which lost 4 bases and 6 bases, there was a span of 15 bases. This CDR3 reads CASSVAAGVSEAFF. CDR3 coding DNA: TGTGCCAGCAGTGTAGCGGCAGGGGTGTCTGAAGCTTTCTTT.

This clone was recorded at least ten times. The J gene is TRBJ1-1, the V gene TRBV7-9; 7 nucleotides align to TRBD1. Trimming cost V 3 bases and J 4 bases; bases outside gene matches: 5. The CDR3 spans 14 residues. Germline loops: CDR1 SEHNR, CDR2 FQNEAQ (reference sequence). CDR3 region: CASSFGTGVTEAFF. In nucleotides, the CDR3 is TGTGCCAGCAGCTTCGGTACAGGGGTCACTGAAGCTTTCTTT. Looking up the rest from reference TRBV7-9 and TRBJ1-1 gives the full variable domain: DTGVSQNPRHKITKRGQNVTFRCDPISEHNRLYWYRQTLGQGPEFLTYFQNEAQLEKSRLLSDRFSAERPKGSFSTLEIQRTEQGDSAMYLCASSFGTGVTEAFFGQGTRLTVV.

The CDR3 DNA is TGCGCCAGCAGCTTGGCCGGTCGGCGGGACAGGGAGCAGTACTTC. Its protein is CASSLAGRRDREQYF. The J gene is TRBJ2-7, the V gene TRBV5-1; TRBD1 aligns across 8 bases. With 0 bases clipped from V and 7 bases from J, the junction kept 9 bases outside the gene matches. In germline, CDR1 is SGHRS, CDR2 YFSETQ. CDR3 size: 15 residues.

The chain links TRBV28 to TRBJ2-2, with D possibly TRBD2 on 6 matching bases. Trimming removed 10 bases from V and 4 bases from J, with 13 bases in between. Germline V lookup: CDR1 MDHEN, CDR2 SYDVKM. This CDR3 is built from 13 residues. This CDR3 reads CATRERPTGELFF. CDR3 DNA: TGTGCCACCCGGGAGAGGCCCACCGGGGAGCTGTTTTTT.

The CDR3 region is CASKGGLGTEAFF. The CDR3 DNA reads as TGTGCCAGCAAAGGGGGCCTGGGGACTGAAGCTTTCTTT. This chain links TRBV6-5 with TRBJ1-1, with 7 bases lining up with TRBD1. The length of the CDR3 is 13 residues. The germline V gene has CDR1 MNHEY and CDR2 SVGAGI. The V gene end was trimmed by 7 bases and the J gene end by 5 bases; junction bases not matched to a gene: 7.

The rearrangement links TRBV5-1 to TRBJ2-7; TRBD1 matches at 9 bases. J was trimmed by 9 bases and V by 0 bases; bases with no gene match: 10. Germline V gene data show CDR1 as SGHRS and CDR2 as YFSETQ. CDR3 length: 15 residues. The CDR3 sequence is CASSLETSQGAVQYF. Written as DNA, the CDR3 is TGCGCCAGCAGCTTGGAAACCTCACAGGGGGCCGTGCAGTACTTC.

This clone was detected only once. The CDR3 nucleotides read TGTGCCAGCACCTCAGCTAGGGGAACCTACGAGCAGTACTTC. It yields the protein CASTSARGTYEQYF. The rearrangement joins TRBV28 to TRBJ2-7; D might be TRBD1 (5 bases). The length of the CDR3 is 14 residues. The ends were cut back, 7 bases at V and 2 bases at J, with 15 bases in the middle. In germline, CDR1 is MDHEN, CDR2 SYDVKM. Looking up the rest from reference TRBV28 and TRBJ2-7 gives the full variable domain: DVKVTQSSRYLVKRTGEKVFLECVQDMDHENMFWYRQDPGLGLRLIYFSYDVKMKEKGDIPEGYSVSREKKERFSLILESASTNQTSMYLCASTSARGTYEQYFGPGTRLTVT.

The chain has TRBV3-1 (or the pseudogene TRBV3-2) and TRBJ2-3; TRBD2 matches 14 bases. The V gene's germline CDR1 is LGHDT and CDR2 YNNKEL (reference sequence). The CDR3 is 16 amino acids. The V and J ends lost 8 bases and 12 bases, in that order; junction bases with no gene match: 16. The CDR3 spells CASQYGTGGLAGDQYF. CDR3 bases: TGTGCCAGCCAATACGGGACAGGGGGACTAGCGGGAGATCAGTATTTT.

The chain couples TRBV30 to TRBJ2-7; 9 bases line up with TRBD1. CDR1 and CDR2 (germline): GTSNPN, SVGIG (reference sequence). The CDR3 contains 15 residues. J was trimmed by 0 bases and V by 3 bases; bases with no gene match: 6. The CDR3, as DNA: TGTGCCTGGAGGTCGGGGACAGGGTCCTCCTACGAGCAGTACTTC. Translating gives CAWRSGTGSSYEQYF.

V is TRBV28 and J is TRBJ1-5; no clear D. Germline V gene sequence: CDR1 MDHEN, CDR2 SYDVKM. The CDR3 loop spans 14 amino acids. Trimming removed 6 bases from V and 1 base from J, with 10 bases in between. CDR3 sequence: CASSEGGSNQPQHF. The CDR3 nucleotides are TGTGCCAGCAGCGAGGGTGGGAGCAATCAGCCCCAGCATTTT.

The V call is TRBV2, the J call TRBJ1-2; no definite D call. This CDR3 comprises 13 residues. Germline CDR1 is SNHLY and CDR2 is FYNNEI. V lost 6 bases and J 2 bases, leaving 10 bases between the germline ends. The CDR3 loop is CASRQTENYGYTF. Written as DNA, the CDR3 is TGTGCCAGCAGGCAGACGGAGAACTATGGCTACACCTTC.

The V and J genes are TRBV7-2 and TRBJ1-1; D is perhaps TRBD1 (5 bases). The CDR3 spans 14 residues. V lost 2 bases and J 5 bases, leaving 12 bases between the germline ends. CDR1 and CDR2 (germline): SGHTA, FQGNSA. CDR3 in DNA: TGTGCCAGCAGCTTACTCCCAGGGTTGACTGAAGCTTTCTTT. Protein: CASSLLPGLTEAFF.

The CDR3 loop is CASSSTHRQGKGYEQYF. The CDR3 region has the DNA TGTGCCAGCAGCTCCACGCACCGACAGGGGAAGGGCTACGAGCAGTACTTC. The chain recombines TRBV11-2 with TRBJ2-7, with 8 bases matching TRBD1. There are 17 residues in the CDR3. Germline CDR1 SGHAT, CDR2 FQNNGV. V lost 4 bases, J lost 3 bases, and 14 bases stayed unmatched. Drawing the rest from reference TRBV11-2 and TRBJ2-7, the complete variable domain is EAGVAQSPRYKIIEKRQSVAFWCNPISGHATLYWYQQILGQGPKLLIQFQNNGVVDDSQLPKDRFSAERLKGVDSTLKIQPAKLEDSAVYLCASSSTHRQGKGYEQYFGPGTRLTVT.

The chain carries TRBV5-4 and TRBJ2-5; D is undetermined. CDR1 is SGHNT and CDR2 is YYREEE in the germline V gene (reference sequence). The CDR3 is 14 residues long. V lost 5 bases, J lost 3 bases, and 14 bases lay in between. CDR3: CASSITRGEETQYF. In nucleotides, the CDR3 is TGTGCCAGCAGTATAACCCGAGGCGAAGAGACCCAGTACTTC.

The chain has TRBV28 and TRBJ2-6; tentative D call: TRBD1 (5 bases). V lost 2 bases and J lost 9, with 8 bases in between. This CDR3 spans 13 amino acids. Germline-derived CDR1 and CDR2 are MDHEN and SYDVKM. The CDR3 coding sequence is TGTGCCAGCAGTTTACAGGGTGTCAACGTCCTGACTTTC. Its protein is CASSLQGVNVLTF.

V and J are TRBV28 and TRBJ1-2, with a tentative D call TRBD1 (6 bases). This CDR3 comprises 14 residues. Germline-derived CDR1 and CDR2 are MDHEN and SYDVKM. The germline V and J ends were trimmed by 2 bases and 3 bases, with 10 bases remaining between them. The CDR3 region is CASSLIAGDYGYTF. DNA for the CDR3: TGTGCCAGCAGTTTAATTGCAGGGGACTATGGCTACACCTTC.

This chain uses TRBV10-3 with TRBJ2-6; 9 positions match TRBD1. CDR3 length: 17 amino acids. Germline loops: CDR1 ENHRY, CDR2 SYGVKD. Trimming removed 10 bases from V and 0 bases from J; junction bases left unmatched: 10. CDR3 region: CATTGGQPSSGANVLTF. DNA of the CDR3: TGTGCCACCACAGGGGGCCAGCCTAGCTCTGGGGCCAACGTCCTGACTTTC.

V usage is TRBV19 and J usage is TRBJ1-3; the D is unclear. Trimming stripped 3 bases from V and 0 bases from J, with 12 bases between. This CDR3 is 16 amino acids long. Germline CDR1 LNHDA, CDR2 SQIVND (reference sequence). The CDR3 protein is CASSIGRKNSGNTIYF. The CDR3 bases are TGTGCCAGTAGTATTGGCAGAAAGAACTCTGGAAACACCATATATTTT.

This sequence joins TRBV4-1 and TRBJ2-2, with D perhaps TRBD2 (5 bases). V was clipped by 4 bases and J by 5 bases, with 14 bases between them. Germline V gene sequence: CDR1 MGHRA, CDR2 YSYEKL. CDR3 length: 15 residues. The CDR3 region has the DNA TGCGCCAGCAGCCGAGAAGTTGCGGGTACCGGGGAGCTGTTTTTT. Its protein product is CASSREVAGTGELFF.

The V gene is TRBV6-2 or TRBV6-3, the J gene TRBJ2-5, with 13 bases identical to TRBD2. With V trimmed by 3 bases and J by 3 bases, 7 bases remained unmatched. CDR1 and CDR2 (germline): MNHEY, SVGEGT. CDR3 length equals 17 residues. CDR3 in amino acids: CASSYRLAGGGKETQYF. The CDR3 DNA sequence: TGTGCCAGCAGTTATCGACTAGCGGGGGGTGGAAAAGAGACCCAGTACTTC.

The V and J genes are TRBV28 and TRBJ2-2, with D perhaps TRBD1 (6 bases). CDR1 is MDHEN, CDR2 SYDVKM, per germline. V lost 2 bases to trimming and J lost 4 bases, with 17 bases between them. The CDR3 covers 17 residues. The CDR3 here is CASSLIDRTLVTGELFF. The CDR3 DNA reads TGTGCCAGCAGTTTAATTGACAGGACTCTAGTCACCGGGGAGCTGTTTTTT.

This CDR3 is CASSLRQGSYGYTF. CDR3 in DNA: TGTGCCAGCAGTTTACGACAGGGAAGCTATGGCTACACCTTC. V and J are TRBV28 and TRBJ1-2; TRBD1 aligns across 7 bases. Germline values: CDR1 MDHEN, CDR2 SYDVKM. The V segment lost 2 bases and the J segment 4 bases; nucleotides outside the gene matches: 4. CDR3 length: 14 residues.